This T cell receptor (beta chain) was identified during a study of blood T cell repertoires in COVID-19. TCRdb's table, derived via immunoSEQ multiplex PCR, lists solely in-frame clones and lacks some. Of 200,000 or so clones listed, about four fifths were seen once; the top ten hold 4.5% to 5%. The CDR3 spans 18 residues. V gave up 4 bases and J gave up 1 base, with 20 bases separating them. The germline V gene has CDR1 LGHDT and CDR2 YNNKEL (reference sequence). This chain joins TRBV3-1 (or the pseudogene TRBV3-2) and TRBJ1-5, with D perhaps matching TRBD1 (6 bases). The TCR comes from a woman in her fifties or sixties who had been exposed to COVID-19. The sample was PBMCs or T cells enriched from blood (not recorded which). CDR3 sequence reads: CASSPQPPTGTSNQPQHF. The CDR3 bases are TGTGCCAGCAGCCCCCAACCCCCAACAGGGACGAGCAATCAGCCCCAGCATTTT.